This entry is about one T cell receptor beta chain. These data come from a study of blood T cell repertoires in COVID-19. About the research overall: COVID-19 samples, acute and convalescent, were from the United States, Italy and Spain. In each case, the material was cDNA or gDNA derived from T cells, B-cell-depleted T cells, or PBMCs.

The authors' processing: Estimated nucleated cell counts came from reference gene primer amplification. Clones were read by immunoSEQ multiplex PCR, and TCRdb kept only the in-frame ones, dropping some. V and J calls and clone size are as listed in that table; D and trimming were resolved from the DNA. This repertoire shows approximately 150,000 clones, around 80% found once; its top ten account for just under 2%. V was pared by 1 base and J by 9 bases, with 4 bases of the junction left unmatched. This CDR3 region has 13 residues. CDR1 is GTSNPN, CDR2 SVGIG, per germline (reference sequence). The chain couples TRBV30 to TRBJ2-1, with 9 bases that match TRBD2. The clonotype originates from a woman in her fifties or sixties with acute or convalescent COVID-19. Sequenced sample: peripheral blood. CDR3 loop: CAWSEGLAFEQFF. Here the CDR3 DNA reads TGTGCCTGGAGTGAGGGACTAGCATTTGAGCAGTTCTTC.